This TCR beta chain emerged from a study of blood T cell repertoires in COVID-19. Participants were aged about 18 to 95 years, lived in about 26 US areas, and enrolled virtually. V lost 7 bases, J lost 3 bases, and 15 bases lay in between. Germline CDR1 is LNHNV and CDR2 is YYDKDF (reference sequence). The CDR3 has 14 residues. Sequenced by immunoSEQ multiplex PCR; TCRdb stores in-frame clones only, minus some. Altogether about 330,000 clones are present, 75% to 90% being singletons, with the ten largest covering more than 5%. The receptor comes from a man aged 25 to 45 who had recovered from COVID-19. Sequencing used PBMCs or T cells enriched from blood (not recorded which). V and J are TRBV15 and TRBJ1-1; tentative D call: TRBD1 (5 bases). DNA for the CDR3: TGTGCCACCAAAGCAGGGAGGTCGGACACTGAAGCTTTCTTT. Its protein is CATKAGRSDTEAFF.